This T cell receptor beta chain was captured in a study of a mutant IDH1 vaccine in newly diagnosed glioma. Overall study context: Vaccines were first given 4-6 weeks after radiotherapy alone, or with temozolomide cycles. Treated individuals were approximately 60% male and approximately 40% female, averaging about 37 years of age.

Germline CDR1 is WNHNN and CDR2 is SYGVQD (reference sequence). CDR3 length equals 19 residues. Trimming removed 5 bases from V and 4 bases from J; junction bases left unmatched: 14. On this clone: The antigen remains undetermined.

Time point meaning: week 23, last vaccination. Each dose of the vaccine consisted of 300 ug of mutant IDH1 20-mer peptide, with topical imiquimod. Every donor had a new WHO grade 3 or 4 astrocytoma that was IDH1-mutant, with loss of nuclear ATRX. The data were produced by immunoSEQ multiplex PCR, yet TCRdb's version contains in-frame clones alone and is incomplete. Counted here are over 35,000 clones, 81% occurring once; the ten biggest clones make up around 5%. The chain joins TRBV10-1 to TRBJ2-6; TRBD1 aligns across 10 bases. This sequence originates from a middle-aged man with glioma. The sequenced sample was PBMCs, obtained from a glioma patient whose treatment included an IDH1 peptide vaccine. As DNA, the CDR3 is TGCGCCAGCAGTAATCCTATGGACAGGGGGAAATCGGGGGCCAACGTCCTGACTTTC. Protein: CASSNPMDRGKSGANVLTF.